This T cell receptor (beta chain) was recorded in a study of T cell responses to AZD1222 COVID-19 vaccine. Study observations and caveats: Spike-specific TCR breadth and depth both grew after two AZD1222 doses. CD4 TCRs covered the whole spike, strongest at regions 160-218 and 743-854.

V gave up 7 bases and J gave up 8 bases, with 17 bases separating them. CDR1 and CDR2 from the germline V gene are LGHNT and FRNRAP. This CDR3 is 13 amino acids long. A few counts support this clone. Antigen: not known. Assay used: immunoSEQ multiplex PCR; TCRdb lists only in-frame clones, some missing. The repertoire consists of about 150,000 clones, with about 85% occurring once and the leading ten covering about 7%. The source of this sequence is an adult who had recovered from COVID-19. Sequenced material: peripheral blood, taken after recovery from COVID-19. The chain employs TRBV12-5 and TRBJ1-2, with D possibly TRBD1 on 5 matching bases. CDR3 coding DNA: TGTGCTAGTGCCGCGGACACGAGCTGGGGCTACACCTTC. Translating it yields CASAADTSWGYTF. The variable domain in full, with the rest retrieved from reference TRBV12-5 and TRBJ1-2, is DARVTQTPRHKVTEMGQEVTMRCQPILGHNTVFWYRQTMMQGLELLAYFRNRAPLDDSGMPKDRFSAEMPDATLATLKIQPSEPRDSAVYFCASAADTSWGYTFGSGTRLTVV.